This TCR beta chain was obtained from a study of cytotoxic CD8 clonotypes in ibrutinib-treated CLL (TCRdb year 2021). Background on the whole study: The cohort had ten to twelve relapsed/refractory and approximately 15 treatment-naive patients; roughly 17 were IGHV unmutated. Of the approximately 86 people in the trial, 26 had longitudinal samples available. Partial responses were observed in about 25 patients and complete responses in 2; after a median follow-up of 68 months, remission was maintained in roughly 14 patients and progression was observed in approximately 12. The response samples were drawn at a median of roughly twelve months into treatment, with a range of about 6 to 40 months. Cryopreserved peripheral blood mononuclear cells were collected before treatment, at response, and at either disease progression or sustained remission. Every sample from remission and from progressive disease was obtained while the patients were still on ibrutinib. On average, each sample had approximately 260,000 productive templates and under 95,000 productive rearrangements. Results the study describes overall, beyond this receptor: Clonality rose at ibrutinib response, remained stable during sustained remission, and dropped back toward baseline at progression. Public clonotypes were found to be uncommon and were observed to contract or remain stable during treatment; the increase in clonality was shown to reflect expansion of private clonotypes at ibrutinib response. Sustained-remission and progressing patients did not have matched sampling times, and lymph node repertoires were not examined. Baseline clonality was found to be higher than that of age-matched healthy donors and was strongly correlated with circulating CD8+ T-cell counts.

Concerning this clone itself: No cognate antigen has been identified for it. No base quality information exists; no much larger clone differs at one position.

Taken with the paper, the label for time point translates to: roughly 25 months on ibrutinib. For TCR beta library preparation, approximately 2 micrograms of genomic DNA was extracted from cryopreserved PBMCs. Longitudinal blood samples from CLL patients on ibrutinib monotherapy were analyzed using high-throughput TCR beta sequencing. The patients took part in an open-label, single-center phase 2 trial of ibrutinib monotherapy. On a MiSeq, deep resolution sequencing aimed for a depth between 1 in 1 million and 1 in 200,000 T cells, with each clonotype covered approximately 9.8x on average. TCR beta libraries were generated with the immunoSEQ hsTCRB Kit. In the paper's pipeline: Data were analyzed with ImmunoSEQ Data Assistant and ImmunoSEQ Analyzer, with V, D and J genes assigned per IMGT definitions. Clonality, which ranges from 0 to 1, was calculated by subtracting the normalized Shannon entropy of productive rearrangement frequencies from one. Only overrepresented clonotypes making up at least 0.05% of the repertoire of each patient were included in the public clonotype analysis. Repertoires from thirteen age-matched healthy donors in immuneACCESS were used as clonality controls. TCRdb holds this immuneACCESS table with in-frame rearrangements only. Some clones are missing; in checked studies, unresolved V genes explain under half, and the rest has no known cause. That table gives V, J and clone size, and the DNA gave D and trimming. Here the sample has 150,000 to 200,000 clones; about 84% occur a single time. The ten largest clones capture about 4.6% of the sample.

The germline V gene sets CDR1 to KGHSH and CDR2 to LQKENI. V and J lose 3 bases and 4 bases, and a span of 13 bases separates them. The CDR3 numbers 14 residues from cysteine through phenylalanine. Only CDR3 DNA remains: 42 bases, in frame from the first base. The chain employs TRBV18 and TRBJ2-7, with TRBD1 perhaps the D gene, on 7 matching bases. This clonotype was sampled from a human donor with chronic lymphocytic leukemia. The starting material was PBMCs, obtained after 24 months of ibrutinib treatment. The CDR3 region reads CASSPRGAQYEQYF. The DNA sequence reads TGTGCCAGCTCACCCAGGGGGGCTCAATACGAGCAGTACTTC.